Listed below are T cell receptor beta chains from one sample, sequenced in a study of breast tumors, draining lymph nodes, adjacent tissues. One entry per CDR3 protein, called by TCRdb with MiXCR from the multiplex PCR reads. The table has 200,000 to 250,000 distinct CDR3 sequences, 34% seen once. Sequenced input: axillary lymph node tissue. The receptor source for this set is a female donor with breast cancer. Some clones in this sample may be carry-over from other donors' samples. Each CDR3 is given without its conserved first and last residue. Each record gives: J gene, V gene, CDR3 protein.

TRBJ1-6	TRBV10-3	AISEGRGHSDSPLH
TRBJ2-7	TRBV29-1	SVGRDRGTYEQY
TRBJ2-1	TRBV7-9	ASSLAGRGYNEQF
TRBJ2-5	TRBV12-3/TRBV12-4	ASSPPQLAGGVSQETQY
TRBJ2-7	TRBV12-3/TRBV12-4	ASSLRVGQKAEQY
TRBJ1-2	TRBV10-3	AISEVVGRIGGYT
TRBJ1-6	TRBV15	ATSRVLAGSPLH
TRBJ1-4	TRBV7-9	ASSLDRRNEKLF
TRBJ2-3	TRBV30	AWSWGPTDTQY
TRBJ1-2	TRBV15	ATSRGTGPSNYGYT
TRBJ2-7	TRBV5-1	ASSLDGTSSVEQY
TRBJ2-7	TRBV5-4	ASSLDRPLGYEQY
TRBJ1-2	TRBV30	AWKDPGRDYGYT
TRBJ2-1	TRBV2	ASGGTRNPNEQF
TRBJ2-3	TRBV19	ASSTGTITDTQY
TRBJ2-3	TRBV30	AWSTGTSGLQDTQY
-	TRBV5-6	TSSHQGISTEAF
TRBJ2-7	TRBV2	ASAGGTGEEQY